The source of this T cell receptor (beta chain) is a study of cytomegalovirus exposure and HLA in healthy donors. J was trimmed by 0 bases and V by 0 bases; bases with no gene match: 8. The germline gives CDR1 SGDLS, CDR2 YYNGEE. This CDR3 is built from 19 residues. The PCR contained 60 Vbeta and 13 Jbeta primers. The method was immunoSEQ multiplex PCR; TCRdb's version includes in-frame clones alone and lacks a portion of them. The listing contains roughly 82,000 clones. Points on this clone: Antigen specificity is unknown.

General study results and limits: The dataset shows that most TCR sequences were rare, while some public TCRs occurred in many donors. Accurate HLA-A and HLA-B prediction from TCR beta sequences was reported for most subjects.

This clonotype was sampled from a woman aged 60-75 years in good health and CMV-seronegative. Sequencing was carried out using PBMCs. V gene TRBV9 combines with J gene TRBJ2-1; 11 nucleotides agree with TRBD2. As DNA, the CDR3 is TGTGCCAGCAGCGTAGGCCTAGCGGGAGGCCTTAGCTCCTACAATGAGCAGTTCTTC. Translated: CASSVGLAGGLSSYNEQFF.